One and the same sample provided the 21 T cell receptor beta chains below, sequenced in a study of CD8 T cells in Susac syndrome. The RNA input was roughly 0.45 to 1 ug, and it was reverse transcribed with random hexamers. Using its own MiXCR run on the immunoSEQ multiplex PCR reads, TCRdb lists one record per CDR3 protein. Of around 220,000 distinct CDR3 sequences detected, about 93% appear once; the ten largest clones hold approximately 0.13%. Sequenced input: CD8+ T cells from PBMCs. These receptors were collected from a human donor with multiple sclerosis.

The chain recombines TRBV29-1 with TRBJ2-7, with 8 bases identical to TRBD2. The CDR3 totals 15 residues. The germline gives CDR1 SQVTM, CDR2 ANQGSEA. V gave up 7 bases and J gave up 1 base; unmatched junction bases: 12. CDR3 protein: CSAREQGGGSYEQYF. The CDR3 bases are TGCAGCGCGAGGGAACAGGGCGGGGGGTCCTACGAGCAGTACTTC.

Comments on this clonotype: The junction shows a germline mismatch at one end, possibly a read error. The chain joins TRBV7-7 to TRBJ2-5; D is possibly TRBD2 (5 bases). The CDR3 consists of 15 residues. Germline V gene data show CDR1 as SSHAT and CDR2 as FNYEAQ (reference sequence). CDR3 amino acids: CASSLVSGFQETQYF. The DNA for the CDR3 is TGTGCTAGCAGTTTGGTTTCGGGGTTCCAAGAGACCCAGTACTTC.

J is TRBJ1-1 and V is TRBV20-1; 7 nucleotides line up with TRBD1. J was trimmed by 7 bases and V by 4 bases; bases with no gene match: 9. Germline values: CDR1 DFQATT, CDR2 SNEGSKA (reference sequence). CDR3 length: 13 residues. Here the CDR3 reads CSAIDRVDSEAFF. The CDR3 DNA follows: TGCAGTGCTATCGACAGGGTTGATAGTGAAGCTTTCTTT.

This chain joins TRBV6-2 or TRBV6-3 and TRBJ2-7; D gene ambiguous. Trimming took 4 bases from V and 4 from J, leaving 5 bases between them. Germline loops: CDR1 MNHEY, CDR2 SVGEGT. The CDR3 totals 11 residues. CDR3 residues: CASSWGYEQYF. The CDR3 DNA follows: TGTGCCAGCAGTTGGGGTTACGAGCAGTACTTC.

This sequence joins TRBV7-6 and TRBJ2-5, with D perhaps matching TRBD1 (6 bases). The CDR3 totals 15 residues. V gave up 0 bases and J gave up 4 bases, with 12 bases separating them. Germline CDR1 SGHVS, CDR2 FNYEAQ. Here the CDR3 DNA reads TGTGCCAGCAGCTTAGCCCGGGGCAGGGGAGAGACCCAGTACTTC. Amino acids: CASSLARGRGETQYF.

V usage is TRBV6-6 and J usage is TRBJ2-7; possibly TRBD1 for D (6 bases). The ends were cut back, 10 bases at V and 0 bases at J, with 10 bases in the middle. CDR1 and CDR2 from the germline V gene are MNHNY and SVGAGI (reference sequence). The CDR3 spans 12 residues. Written as DNA, the CDR3 is TGTGCCACCGCACAGGGCTCCTACGAGCAGTACTTC. Its protein is CATAQGSYEQYF.

The CDR3 DNA reads as TGTGCCAGTAGTCTCGCCGTTCATCAAGCACGGACAGGAGGTGGAAACACCATATATTTT. Translating gives CASSLAVHQARTGGGNTIYF. The chain carries TRBV19 and TRBJ1-3, with 7 bases lining up with TRBD1. Germline CDR1 is LNHDA and CDR2 is SQIVND (reference sequence). CDR3 length: 20 residues. With 5 bases clipped from V and 3 bases from J, the junction kept 22 bases outside the gene matches.

This chain connects TRBV27 to TRBJ2-1; D is perhaps TRBD2 (5 bases). V was trimmed by 3 bases and J by 4 bases, leaving 16 bases between them. The CDR3 runs to 16 residues. Germline assignment: CDR1 MNHEY and CDR2 SMNVEV (reference sequence). CDR3 amino acids: CASSFSVRSDYNEQFF. CDR3 nucleotide sequence: TGTGCCAGCAGTTTTAGCGTTCGGTCAGATTACAATGAGCAGTTCTTC.

The chain employs TRBV5-1 and TRBJ1-4; a possible D gene is TRBD1 (6 bases). V lost 0 bases and J 8 bases, leaving 14 bases between the germline ends. From germline, CDR1 is SGHRS and CDR2 YFSETQ. This CDR3 is built from 15 residues. The CDR3 DNA sequence: TGCGCCAGCAGCTTGGAAGCAGGGGACGGGGAAAAACTGTTTTTT. It codes for CASSLEAGDGEKLFF.

The chain carries TRBV9 and TRBJ1-4; D perhaps matches TRBD1 (5 bases). Between the trimmed V and J ends, which lost 3 bases and 4 bases, there was a span of 10 bases. The germline CDR1 and CDR2 sequences are SGDLS and YYNGEE. This CDR3 comprises 14 residues. CDR3 sequence reads: CASSDRDGNEKLFF. Here the CDR3 DNA reads TGTGCCAGCAGCGACCGGGACGGTAATGAAAAACTGTTTTTT.

Written as DNA, the CDR3 is TGTGCCAGCAGCGGACAGCTGGACTATGGCTACACCTTC. This encodes CASSGQLDYGYTF. The gene calls are TRBV6-5 and TRBJ1-2, with D perhaps matching TRBD1 (6 bases). V was shortened by 6 bases and J by 3 bases, with 11 bases between the two germline ends. The germline gives CDR1 MNHEY, CDR2 SVGAGI. The CDR3 totals 13 residues.

This chain joins TRBV9 and TRBJ1-5; possible D gene TRBD1, 5 bases. The germline gives CDR1 SGDLS, CDR2 YYNGEE. The CDR3 consists of 15 residues. The V and J ends lost 0 bases and 6 bases respectively, with 13 bases between them. CDR3 nucleotides: TGTGCCAGCAGCGTAGGGGGCGCGATGGGTCAGCCCCAGCATTTT. Translated, it gives CASSVGGAMGQPQHF.

The CDR3 DNA sequence: TGTGCCAGCAGTTTATGGGCAGGAAACTATGGCTACACCTTC. This codes for CASSLWAGNYGYTF. The chain is built from TRBV27 and TRBJ1-2; D gene unclear. The CDR3 runs to 14 residues. The V end was cut by 1 base, the J end by 2 bases, with 8 bases between. Germline V gene data show CDR1 as MNHEY and CDR2 as SMNVEV (reference sequence).

V usage is TRBV13 and J usage is TRBJ1-1; perhaps TRBD1 as D (6 bases). CDR1 is PRHDT, CDR2 FYEKMQ, per germline (reference sequence). The CDR3 contains 14 residues. V lost 6 bases to trimming and J lost 3 bases, with 14 bases between them. The CDR3: CASRGGGGDTEAFF. Here the CDR3 DNA reads TGTGCCAGCAGGGGCGGAGGGGGGGACACTGAAGCTTTCTTT.

In this sample, this clonotype turned up once. V gene TRBV27 combines with J gene TRBJ2-1; D is undetermined. CDR3 length: 15 residues. Between the trimmed V and J ends, which lost 1 base and 6 bases, there was a span of 13 bases. Germline values: CDR1 MNHEY, CDR2 SMNVEV (reference sequence). DNA for the CDR3: TGTGCCAGCAGTTTATTGCCTCCTCGGGCCAATGAGCAGTTCTTC. It yields the protein CASSLLPPRANEQFF.

This clonotype appeared once. The chain recombines TRBV7-8 with TRBJ1-1; possible D gene TRBD1, 6 bases. CDR1 is SGHVS, CDR2 FQNEAQ, per germline. V lost 5 bases to trimming and J lost 4 bases, with 17 bases between them. This CDR3 has 15 amino acids. In DNA, the CDR3 is TGTGCCAGCAGCCCTTACAGGGTTCGGAGCACTGAAGCTTTCTTT. Translation gives CASSPYRVRSTEAFF.

V is TRBV5-1 and J is TRBJ1-6; unclear D gene. Trimming removed 0 bases from V and 7 bases from J, with 11 bases in between. Per the germline V gene, CDR1 is SGHRS and CDR2 is YFSETQ. This CDR3 comprises 15 residues. CDR3 loop: CASSLGLGLNSPLHF. For the CDR3, the DNA is TGCGCCAGCAGCTTGGGGCTGGGGTTGAATTCACCCCTCCACTTT.

The V gene is TRBV4-1, the J gene TRBJ2-1; D ambiguous. CDR1 MGHRA and CDR2 YSYEKL come from the germline V gene. The length of the CDR3 is 16 residues. The V end lost 0 bases, the J end lost 7 bases, and 16 bases lay between the germline ends. CDR3 DNA: TGCGCCAGCAGCCAAGAACCGGCAGTCTTAGAAAATGAGCAGTTCTTC. This encodes CASSQEPAVLENEQFF.

The chain combines TRBV3-1 with TRBJ2-5; the match to TRBD1 covers 9 bases. The CDR3 is made up of 18 amino acids. In germline, CDR1 is LGHDT, CDR2 YNNKEL (reference sequence). V shed 0 bases, J shed 5 bases, and the junction held 13 bases outside the gene matches. CDR3 in DNA: TGTGCCAGCAGCCAAGATCGACTAACAGGGGGCGATAGGGAGACCCAGTACTTC. Translating gives CASSQDRLTGGDRETQYF.

This chain uses TRBV5-1 with TRBJ2-3, with D uncertain. The CDR3 spans 14 residues. CDR1 is SGHRS and CDR2 is YFSETQ in the germline V gene. CDR3 in DNA: TGCGCTGCCTCCTCGGGCGAATACACAGATACGCAGTATTTT. Translation: CAASSGEYTDTQYF.

The J gene is TRBJ1-2, the V gene TRBV4-2; the D is unclear. Trimming removed 1 base from V and 4 bases from J, with 13 bases in between. The germline V gene has CDR1 LGHNA and CDR2 YNFKEQ. This CDR3 region has 15 residues. The CDR3 loop reads CASSQVSNGPYGYTF. CDR3 nucleotides: TGTGCCAGCAGCCAAGTATCCAACGGGCCCTATGGCTACACCTTC.